These 5 T cell receptor beta chains originate from one sample sequenced in a study of cytomegalovirus exposure and HLA in healthy donors. PCR employed 60 Vbeta and 13 Jbeta primers. Sequenced by immunoSEQ multiplex PCR; TCRdb stores in-frame clones only, minus some. This table has about 140,000 clones, roughly 80% appearing once. The sequenced sample consisted of PBMCs. Receptor source: a female donor in good health and CMV-seronegative.

CDR3 loop: CASSPFFSVDEQFF. The CDR3 DNA sequence: TGTGCCAGCAGCCCCTTTTTCTCAGTTGATGAGCAGTTCTTC. This chain joins TRBV11-3 and TRBJ2-1; D unresolved. Germline CDR1 is SGHNT and CDR2 is YENEEA. This CDR3 has 14 residues. V was trimmed by 5 bases and J by 8 bases, leaving 16 bases between them. Together with reference TRBV11-3 and TRBJ2-1, the CDR3 gives the full variable domain: EAGVVQSPRYKIIEKKQPVAFWCNPISGHNTLYWYLQNLGQGPELLIRYENEEAVDDSQLPKDRFSAERLKGVDSTLKIQPAELGDSAVYLCASSPFFSVDEQFFGPGTRLTVL.

With respect to this clone: This CDR3 fails to terminate in the conserved phenylalanine or tryptophan, so it likely reflects a read error. No DNA is shown, since the ends of the CDR3 on it are uncertain; the CDR3 is the one TCRdb lists. V and J are TRBV5-6 and TRBJ2-7; the table gives TRBD1 as D, unverified against the DNA. The CDR3 numbers 12 amino acids, ends counted. Germline loops: CDR1 SGHDT, CDR2 YYEEEE. CDR3 region: CASSLGDRDGLL.

This chain joins TRBV6-1 and TRBJ2-7; D is ambiguous. Looked up from germline, CDR1 is MNHNS and CDR2 is SASEGT. V lost 2 bases, J lost 2 bases, and 16 bases lay in between. The length of the CDR3 is 16 residues. CDR3 region: CASSEQQEKTAYEQYF. CDR3 nucleotide sequence: TGTGCCAGCAGTGAACAGCAGGAAAAGACGGCCTACGAGCAGTACTTC.

This clone was counted only a few times. The V call is TRBV5-5, the J call TRBJ1-5; D might be TRBD1 (5 bases). The CDR3 runs 15 residues. Looked up from germline, CDR1 is SGHKS and CDR2 is YYEKEE (reference sequence). Trimming took 1 base from V and 4 from J, leaving 12 bases between them. The CDR3 bases are TGTGCCAGCAGCTTGTTGCAGGGATTAAATCAGCCCCAGCATTTT. Residues: CASSLLQGLNQPQHF.

The chain has TRBV21-1 and TRBJ2-1; the table's D call of TRBD2 was not tested on the DNA. TRBV21-1 is marked as a pseudogene. The CDR3 is made up of 18 amino acids. The CDR3 spells CASSENASGGLPYNEQFF. CDR3 nucleotides: TGTGCCAGCAGCGAAAACGCTAGCGGGGGCCTACCTTACAATGAGCAGTTCTTC.